This T cell receptor beta chain was profiled in a study of shared clonotypes between healthy human individuals. Study observations and caveats: Naive subsets tended to show greater estimated richness than memory subsets.

Trimming left V 9 bases short and J 2 bases short, with 17 bases between. This CDR3 region has 14 residues. From germline, CDR1 is SNHLY and CDR2 FYNNEI. Comments on this clone: Its antigen is still unknown.

The assay ran at deep level. Produced via immunoSEQ multiplex PCR; TCRdb's table is partial and in-frame only. The sample has around 990,000 clones; about 80% are singletons. Sequencing used memory CD4+ T cells from PBMCs. Noted subset: CD45RA-negative fraction. The J gene is TRBJ2-7, the V gene TRBV2, with D possibly matching TRBD1 (6 bases). This sequence was found in a man aged 18 to 29 in good health. Some clones in this sample may be carry-over from other donors' samples. CDR3 region: CASTGQQPPYEQYF. Written as DNA, the CDR3 is TGTGCCAGTACAGGACAGCAGCCCCCCTACGAGCAGTACTTC.